The present entry profiles one TCR gamma chain with its context. The protein here is the DNA translation, as the TCRdb protein differs from it at residue 12. The sample comes from a study of gamma-delta chains in newborns, infants, children. As for the study in general: Polyclonal expansion of innate γδ T cells after birth follows microbial exposure.

TCRdb re-called the reads using CATT. The repertoire holds 1,200 to 1,500 gamma-chain clones, with around 3.1% as singletons. This TCR derives from a child who was a newborn, infant or young child, either healthy, febrile or measles-vaccinated (not recorded which). Sequencing was done on a sample of blood.

Written as DNA, the CDR3 is TGTGCCACCTGGGACAGGCCTAGTGATTGGATCAGGACGTTT. Amino acid sequence: CATWDRPSDWIRTF. J is TRGJP2 and V is TRGV3. The V gene's germline CDR1 is VTNTFY and CDR2 YDVSTARD (reference sequence). The CDR3 covers 14 residues.